This entry is about one T cell receptor beta chain. Libraries were prepared by immunoSEQ multiplex PCR; TCRdb keeps only in-frame clonotypes and omits some of them. The data hold under 2,500,000 clones, with approximately 95% observed a single time. The sample belongs to a study of shared clonotypes between healthy human individuals. The germline gives CDR1 MNHEY, CDR2 SVGAGI. V was shortened by 0 bases and J by 2 bases, with 14 bases between the two germline ends. The CDR3 runs to 16 residues. Source material: naive CD4+ T cells sorted from blood. Specified subset: CD45RA+ positively selected. This sequence was found in a man younger than 35 in good health. This chain uses TRBV6-5 with TRBJ2-7; no clear D gene. The CDR3 loop reads CASSYSKFGPTYEQYF. CDR3 nucleotide sequence: TGTGCCAGCAGTTACTCTAAGTTCGGGCCCACCTACGAGCAGTACTTC.